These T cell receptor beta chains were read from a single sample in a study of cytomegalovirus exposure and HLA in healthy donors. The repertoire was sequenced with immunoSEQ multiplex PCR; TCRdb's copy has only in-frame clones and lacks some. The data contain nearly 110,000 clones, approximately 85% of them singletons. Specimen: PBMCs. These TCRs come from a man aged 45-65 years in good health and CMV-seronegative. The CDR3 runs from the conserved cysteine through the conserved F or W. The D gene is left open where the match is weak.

CASSLSTGSANVLTF TRBJ2-6 NA TRBV5-1
CASSRERGYGYTF TRBJ1-2 NA TRBV13
CASSTRVSGGTGELFF TRBJ2-2 TRBD1 TRBV28
CASSVGGGGEQFF TRBJ2-1 TRBD2 TRBV9
CASSSREREYEQYF TRBJ2-7 NA TRBV11-3
CASSQSGETQYF TRBJ2-5 NA TRBV14
CASSPATGYYGYTF TRBJ1-2 NA TRBV4-2
CKGRARDEKLFF TRBJ1-4 NA TRBV19
CASRTGEVESPLHF TRBJ1-6 NA TRBV5-1
CAWSLQSNNQPQHF TRBJ1-5 NA TRBV30
CASSFGTAPGELFF TRBJ2-2 TRBD1 TRBV5-4
CASSIATDNKGPQHF TRBJ1-5 NA TRBV19
CASTVPDRGYTF TRBJ1-2 NA TRBV6-6
CATSGRGGALTKNIQYF TRBJ2-4 TRBD2 TRBV15
CASKSPQGFHTEAFF TRBJ1-1 NA TRBV19
CASTVDRYNEQFF TRBJ2-1 NA TRBV6-5
CASSLGLAGEETQYF TRBJ2-5 TRBD2 TRBV6-6